This T cell receptor beta chain emerged from a study of blood T cell repertoires in COVID-19. TCRdb's copy holds only in-frame clones and misses some; the assay was immunoSEQ multiplex PCR. The sample has about 55,000 clones; around 83% are singletons. Per the germline V gene, CDR1 is SGDLS and CDR2 is YYNGEE. This CDR3 has 13 amino acids. J was trimmed by 2 bases and V by 7 bases; bases with no gene match: 1. The chain uses TRBV9 and TRBJ2-2; 8 bases are a match to TRBD1. The clonotype was recovered from a woman between 55 and 75 years old with acute or convalescent COVID-19. Material for sequencing was peripheral blood. The CDR3 loop is CASDRGNTGELFF. The CDR3 DNA is TGTGCCAGCGACAGGGGCAACACCGGGGAGCTGTTTTTT. The full variable domain, its missing parts supplied by reference TRBV9 and TRBJ2-2, is DSGVTQTPKHLITATGQRVTLRCSPRSGDLSVYWYQQSLDQGLQFLIQYYNGEERAKGNILERFSAQQFPDLHSELNLSSLELGDSALYFCASDRGNTGELFFGEGSRLTVL.